Listed here are 3 T cell receptor beta chains from one sample, sequenced in a study of patients and donors after allogeneic stem cell transplantation. TCRdb redid the calling of the RT-PCR reads with MiXCR, one entry per CDR3 protein. The sample includes about 960,000 distinct CDR3 sequences, about a sixth of them seen just once. Sequencing used blood, either unsorted or a sorted T cell fraction (not recorded which). The receptors shown here come from a human donor who was either an allogeneic HSCT recipient or a stem cell or donor lymphocyte infusion donor (not recorded which). It is not recorded whose cells these are; they may come from a transplant donor.

The V gene is TRBV4-2, the J gene TRBJ1-5; D not resolved. Trimming pared 1 base from V and 9 bases from J, leaving 19 bases between. This CDR3 region has 16 residues. Germline V gene sequence: CDR1 LGHNA, CDR2 YNFKEQ. The CDR3 reads CASSQGDGLSRGPQHF. CDR3 in DNA: TGTGCCAGCAGCCAAGGTGACGGTCTATCCCGGGGGCCCCAGCATTTT.

The table lists this clonotype with a few counts. This sequence joins TRBV6-2 or TRBV6-3 and TRBJ2-2; TRBD2 matches at 8 bases. This CDR3 is built from 17 residues. Germline trimming cut 1 base from V and 4 bases from J; bases unmatched to any gene: 8. CDR1 is MNHEY and CDR2 is SVGEGT in the germline V gene. For the CDR3, the DNA is TGTGCCAGCAGTTACTGGACTAGCAGTAAGCCCACCGGGGAGCTGTTTTTT. This gives the protein CASSYWTSSKPTGELFF.

This clonotype has just a few counts. The rearrangement uses TRBV7-9 and TRBJ2-7; possibly TRBD1 or TRBD2 for D (6 bases each). The CDR3 runs 16 residues. CDR1 and CDR2 (germline): SEHNR, FQNEAQ (reference sequence). V dropped 2 bases and J dropped 4 bases, with 18 bases sitting between them. The CDR3 sequence: CASSLFGGQSGYEQYF. The CDR3 nucleotides are TGTGCCAGCAGCTTATTTGGGGGGCAGTCGGGGTACGAGCAGTACTTC.